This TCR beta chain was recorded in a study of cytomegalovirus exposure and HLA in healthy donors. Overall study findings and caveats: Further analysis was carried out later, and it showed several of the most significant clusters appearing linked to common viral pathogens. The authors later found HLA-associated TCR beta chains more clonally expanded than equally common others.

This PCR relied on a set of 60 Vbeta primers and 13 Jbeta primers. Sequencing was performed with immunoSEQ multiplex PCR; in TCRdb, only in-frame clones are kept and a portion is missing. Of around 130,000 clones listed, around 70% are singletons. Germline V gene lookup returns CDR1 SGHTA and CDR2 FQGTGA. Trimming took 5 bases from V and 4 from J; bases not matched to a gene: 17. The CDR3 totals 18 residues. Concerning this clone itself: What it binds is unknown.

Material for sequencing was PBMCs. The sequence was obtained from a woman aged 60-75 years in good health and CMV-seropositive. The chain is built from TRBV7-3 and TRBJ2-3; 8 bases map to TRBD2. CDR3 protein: CASSPSRRGAYGSDTQYF. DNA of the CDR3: TGTGCCAGCAGCCCTTCGCGGCGGGGGGCTTACGGATCAGATACGCAGTATTTT. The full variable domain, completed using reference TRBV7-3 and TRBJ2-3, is GAGVSQTPSNKVTEKGKYVELRCDPISGHTALYWYRQSLGQGPEFLIYFQGTGAADDSGLPNDRFFAVRPEGSVSTLKIQRTERGDSAVYLCASSPSRRGAYGSDTQYFGPGTRLTVL.